The clone carrying this TCR beta chain was counted a few times. Its antigen is undetermined. This sample was taken from a study of T cells after yellow fever vaccination. Study summary: The authors prepared low-cell-number fractions using SMART-Seq v4 Ultra Low Input.

Germline V gene lookup returns CDR1 DFQATT and CDR2 SNEGSKA (reference sequence). CDR3 length: 17 amino acids. V lost 0 bases and J lost 5, with 22 bases in between. In TCRdb, the 5' RACE reads were re-called with MiXCR into one record per CDR3 protein. The sample has approximately 330,000 distinct CDR3 sequences, over 4% seen once. Study-wide results and limits: In FACS-sorted repertoires, abundant clonotypes from the bulk population could appear as contaminants. On re-exposure, the response was weaker but peaked faster, at day 5 versus 15.

The genes are TRBV20-1 and TRBJ1-1; a possible D gene is TRBD1 (6 bases). Sequencing used PBMCs, obtained 5 days after the yellow fever booster vaccination. This receptor was identified in a man between 18 and 35 years old who received the YFV17D yellow fever vaccine. Here the CDR3 reads CSAREPLTTGYGTEAFF. In DNA, the CDR3 is TGCAGTGCTAGAGAACCCCTGACGACAGGCTATGGGACTGAAGCTTTCTTT.